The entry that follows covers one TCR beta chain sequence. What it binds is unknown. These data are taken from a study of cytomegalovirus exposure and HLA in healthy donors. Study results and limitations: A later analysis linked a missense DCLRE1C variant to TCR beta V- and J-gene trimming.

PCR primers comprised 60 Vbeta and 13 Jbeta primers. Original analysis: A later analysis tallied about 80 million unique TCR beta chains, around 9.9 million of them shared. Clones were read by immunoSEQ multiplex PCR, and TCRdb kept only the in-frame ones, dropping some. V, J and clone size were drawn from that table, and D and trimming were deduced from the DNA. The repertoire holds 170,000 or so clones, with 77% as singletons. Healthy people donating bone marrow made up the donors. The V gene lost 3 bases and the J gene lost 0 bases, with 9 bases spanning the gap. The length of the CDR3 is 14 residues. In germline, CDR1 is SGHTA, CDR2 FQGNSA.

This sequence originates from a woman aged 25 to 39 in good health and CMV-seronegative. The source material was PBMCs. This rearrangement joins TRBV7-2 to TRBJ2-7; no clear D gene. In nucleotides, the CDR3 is TGTGCCAGCAGCTTGGCTAGTCACTCCTACGAGCAGTACTTC. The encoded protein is CASSLASHSYEQYF.